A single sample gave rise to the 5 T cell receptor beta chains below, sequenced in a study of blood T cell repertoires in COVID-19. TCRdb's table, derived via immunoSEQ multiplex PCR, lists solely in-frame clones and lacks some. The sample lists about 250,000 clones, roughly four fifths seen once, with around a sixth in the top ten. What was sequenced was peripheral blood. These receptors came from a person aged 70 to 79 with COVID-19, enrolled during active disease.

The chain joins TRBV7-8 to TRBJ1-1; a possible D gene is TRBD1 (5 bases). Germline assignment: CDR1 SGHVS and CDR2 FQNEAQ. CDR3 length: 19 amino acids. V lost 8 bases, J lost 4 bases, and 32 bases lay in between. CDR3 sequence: CASCPLARDPGGVVTEAFF. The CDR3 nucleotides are TGTGCCAGCTGCCCTCTGGCCCGGGATCCGGGGGGAGTGGTCACTGAAGCTTTCTTT.

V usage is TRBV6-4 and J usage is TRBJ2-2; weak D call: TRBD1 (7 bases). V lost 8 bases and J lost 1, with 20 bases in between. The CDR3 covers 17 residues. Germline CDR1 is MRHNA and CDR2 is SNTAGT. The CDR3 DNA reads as TGTGCCAGCGCAATGGAGGGACAGCCGTTGAACACCGGGGAGCTGTTTTTT. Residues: CASAMEGQPLNTGELFF.

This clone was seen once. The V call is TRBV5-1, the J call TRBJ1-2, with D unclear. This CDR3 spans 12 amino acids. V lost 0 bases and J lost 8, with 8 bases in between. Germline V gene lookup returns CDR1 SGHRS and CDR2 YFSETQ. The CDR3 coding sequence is TGCGCCAGCAGCTTGGATCGCTACGGCTACACCTTC. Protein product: CASSLDRYGYTF.

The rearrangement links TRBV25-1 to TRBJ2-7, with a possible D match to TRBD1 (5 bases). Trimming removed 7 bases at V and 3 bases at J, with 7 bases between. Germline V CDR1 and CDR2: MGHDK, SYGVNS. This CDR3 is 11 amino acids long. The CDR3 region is CASTQGYEQYF. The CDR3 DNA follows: TGTGCCAGCACTCAGGGCTACGAGCAGTACTTC.

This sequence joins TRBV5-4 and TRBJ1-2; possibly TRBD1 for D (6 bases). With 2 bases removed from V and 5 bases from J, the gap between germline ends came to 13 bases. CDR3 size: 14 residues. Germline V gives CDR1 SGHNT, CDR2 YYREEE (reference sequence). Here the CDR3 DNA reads TGTGCCAGCAGCTTAGGAGGACAGAGATATGGCTACACCTTC. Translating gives CASSLGGQRYGYTF.